This T cell receptor beta chain was retrieved from a study of blood T cell repertoires in COVID-19. V shed 2 bases, J shed 3 bases, and the junction held 0 bases outside the gene matches. This CDR3 comprises 13 residues. Germline CDR1 MNHEY, CDR2 SMNVEV (reference sequence). Using immunoSEQ multiplex PCR, the repertoire was profiled, and TCRdb retains in-frame clones only, with some absent. This sample carries some 52,000 clones, roughly 90% of them seen once, and the ten largest clones take 15%. This clone was seen once. The source material was peripheral blood. The gene calls are TRBV27 and TRBJ2-7, with 8 bases that match TRBD2. This clonotype was sampled from a human donor with active COVID-19. The donor label of this sample is uncertain. DNA for the CDR3: TGTGCCAGCAGTTTACGGGGGGGCTACGAGCAGTACTTC. Translating it yields CASSLRGGYEQYF.